The next 6 T cell receptor beta chains were all read from a single sample in a study of human T cells and chemical hapten exposure. A single record per CDR3 protein comes from TCRdb applying MiXCR to the RACE reads. The sample yields a few hundred thousand distinct CDR3 sequences, around 9.3% seen once. Documented time point: pre-sensitization, week 0. The treatment is: therapeutic diphenylcyclopropenone sensitization with weekly scalp DPC. The starting material was whole blood, obtained in connection with sensitization to the hapten diphenylcyclopropenone (DPC). The receptor source for this set is a woman in her thirties or forties with alopecia areata. Some clones in this sample may be carry-over from other donors' samples.

This clonotype was seen a handful of times. The chain employs TRBV20-1 and TRBJ1-3; no reliable D call. The CDR3 has 12 residues. Per the germline V gene, CDR1 is DFQATT and CDR2 is SNEGSKA (reference sequence). With 3 bases removed from V and 1 base from J, the gap between germline ends came to 4 bases. The DNA of the CDR3 is TGCAGTGCTAGGTTTTCTGGAAACACCATATATTTT. This translates into CSARFSGNTIYF.

This clonotype was picked up a small number of times. This rearrangement joins TRBV28 to TRBJ2-1; D is possibly TRBD1 (5 bases). V lost 7 bases, J lost 7 bases, and 20 bases lay in between. CDR3 length: 15 amino acids. Germline CDR1 is MDHEN and CDR2 is SYDVKM. The CDR3 DNA sequence: TGTGCCAGCACCCTAGGGGCTACCGTCGGGAATGAGCAGTTCTTC. Protein product: CASTLGATVGNEQFF. Together with reference TRBV28 and TRBJ2-1, the CDR3 gives the full variable domain: DVKVTQSSRYLVKRTGEKVFLECVQDMDHENMFWYRQDPGLGLRLIYFSYDVKMKEKGDIPEGYSVSREKKERFSLILESASTNQTSMYLCASTLGATVGNEQFFGPGTRLTVL.

This clonotype was seen ten or more times. The chain is built from TRBV7-9 and TRBJ2-1; tentative D call: TRBD1 (5 bases). This CDR3 contains 12 residues. V gave up 1 base and J gave up 7 bases, with 5 bases separating them. Per germline, CDR1 SEHNR and CDR2 FQNEAQ (reference sequence). CDR3 DNA: TGTGCCAGCAGCTTAGAGGGGAATGAGCAGTTCTTC. It yields the protein CASSLEGNEQFF.

This clonotype was seen a handful of times. The chain uses TRBV6-2 or TRBV6-3 and TRBJ1-3; D uncertain. This CDR3 has 14 amino acids. In germline, CDR1 is MNHEY, CDR2 SVGEGT. Trimming removed 2 bases from V and 0 bases from J, with 5 bases in between. The CDR3 region has the DNA TGTGCCAGCAGTTACCTGACCTCTGGAAACACCATATATTTT. Amino acid sequence: CASSYLTSGNTIYF.

The table lists this clonotype with a few counts. The gene calls are TRBV9 and TRBJ2-3, with TRBD2 as a possible D gene (6 bases). CDR1 is SGDLS, CDR2 YYNGEE, per germline. This CDR3 contains 14 residues. V gave up 2 bases and J gave up 4 bases, with 11 bases separating them. The CDR3 coding sequence is TGTGCCAGCAGCGTCCGGGAGAGGGCAGATACGCAGTATTTT. This translates into CASSVRERADTQYF.

This clonotype came up many times. The CDR3, as DNA: TGTGCCAGCTCGTATCCTACTGAAGCTTTCTTT. Translated, it gives CASSYPTEAFF. The V gene is TRBV2, the J gene TRBJ1-1; unclear D gene. Trimming pared 8 bases from V and 5 bases from J, leaving 9 bases between. CDR1 is SNHLY and CDR2 is FYNNEI in the germline V gene. The CDR3 runs 11 residues.